What follows describes a single TCR beta chain. This clone showed up just a few times. It lacks a known antigen. Base quality data are lacking; no much larger clone is found one base away. This record belongs to a study of cytomegalovirus exposure and HLA in healthy donors (dated by TCRdb to the late 2010s). For the study in its entirety: An earlier analysis of some 600 of the donors reported approximately 260 Gb of sequence data and some 110 million unique TCR beta sequences obtained from about 180 million T cells. Among around 400 genotyped donors of the cohort, an average of approximately 220,000 unique TCR beta nucleotide sequences was sequenced per donor, of which approximately 18% were non-productive. Of the roughly 400 genotyped donors, approximately 82% fell in the genetic ancestry cluster associated with self-reported Caucasian donors. Roughly five DR-DQ haplotypes were handled as single units for association and clustering because linkage in the cohort was strong. Alongside the repertoire data, information on donor age, sex, ethnicity and CMV serostatus was compiled. In a later genetic analysis, genome-wide SNP genotypes for about three fifths of the 666 donors were used, and that subset was treated as a discovery cohort. HLA typing covered class I and class II loci at four-digit resolution. Typing coverage differed by locus: A, B, C, DRB1 and DQB1 were typed in roughly 620-640 donors, DQA1 in 500 to 550, DPA1 in nearly 610, and DPB1 in 472. An early release covering roughly 580 HLA-typed donors comprised approximately 290 gigabases of sequencing data and tens of millions of unique TCR sequences. Every discovery cohort repertoire had been produced on one sequencing platform. Along with the roughly 700-subject first cohort, a separate validation cohort of around 120 different subjects was used. The study aimed to test whether cataloging public T cell receptors could reveal signatures of past pathogen exposure. The T cell repertoires of some 700 subjects were profiled by immunosequencing and related to cytomegalovirus serostatus. Rather than drawing on any new phenotypic data, the later analysis identified candidate immune exposures from TCR beta sequences and the way those sequences occurred across donors. To predict cytomegalovirus infection status, the study brought together high-throughput TCR immunosequencing, statistical association of individual TCRs with disease status, and machine learning. A later analysis re-examined previously published TCR beta repertoires from several hundred donors and added high-resolution HLA genotyping to investigate patterns of TCR occurrence. To decide whether each TCR beta V gene segment behaved as functional or pseudogenic, an earlier analysis of some 570 of the donors relied on high-throughput TCR beta sequencing.

General findings and caveats noted by the study authors: Compared with equally common non-associated chains, HLA-associated TCR beta chains in a later analysis were more clonally expanded and had lower generation probabilities. The 87-base-pair reads could not distinguish some IMGT-functional V segments, including TRBV6-2 and TRBV6-3, so those segments were excluded. Specific HLA alleles were associated with 16,951 TCR beta sequences at a false discovery rate of 0.05 in a later analysis. Broadly in line with IMGT annotations, most TCR beta V segments showed up in productive rearrangements about 90% or about 30% of the time in an earlier analysis of 450 to 600 of the donors. In both the original and validation cohorts, the classifier was reported to diagnose cytomegalovirus status with high specificity and sensitivity. Correlated functional status among segregating V segments might reflect linkage disequilibrium, but an unknown experimental factor could not be ruled out. A later analysis reported that several top co-occurrence clusters appeared linked to parvovirus B19, influenza, CMV and Epstein-Barr virus. V-gene and J-gene trimming of TCR beta chains was associated with a missense DCLRE1C variant in a later genetic analysis, and the association was replicated in an independent cohort. The authors suggested that the approach could potentially be generalized to other disease states and immunological phenotypes. Roughly uniform sequencing depth across donors was assumed in presence/absence analyses, although this assumption may not hold. About 15 rarely observed V segments, including chromosome 9 orphons, were excluded from the earlier analysis of some 590 of the donors because counts were too low. In a later analysis, TCR association rates were found to vary across HLA loci, with the most associated TCRs seen for DRB1 alleles and the fewest for HLA-C alleles. According to a later genetic analysis, donors in an Asian-associated ancestry cluster had fewer N-insertions in productive TCRs than the approximately 630-donor mean. Most TCR sequences were seen in very few donors, while some public TCRs were found in many individuals. The study listed over 150 TCR beta chains as associated with cytomegalovirus. In vitro tests confirmed that three of the cytomegalovirus-associated TCR beta chains recognize cytomegalovirus antigens. For the cohort, immune exposure information was limited to CMV serostatus. A cluster of highly shared sequence variants was judged likely to be a technical artifact of the sequencing pipeline. Strong co-occurrence of HLA alleles, especially DR and DQ, made assigning TCR associations to individual alleles difficult. In a later analysis, most CMV-associated TCR beta chains were found to appear HLA-restricted, with HLA associations seemingly driven largely by CMV exposure. A further reported finding was that TCR beta sequences accurately predicted the HLA-A and HLA-B alleles for most subjects in the first cohort. Because some donors lacked HLA typing at each locus, the association tests relied only on the typed subset. The cohort was sequenced for TCR beta chains only, and without alpha or paired-chain data the features that could be detected were limited.

The germline V gene supplies CDR1 MNHNS and CDR2 SASEGT. Counted from cysteine to phenylalanine, this CDR3 has 16 amino acids. Of all the DNA, just the CDR3 is kept, 48 bases in frame from base 1. V and J lose 2 bases and 1 base, and a span of 14 bases separates them. The cohort was made up of 666 healthy bone marrow donors. Cohort members were all nominally healthy when sampled, although unrecorded immune exposures were likely present. The donor tested CMV seropositive and was one of the 289 seropositive cohort members. A peripheral blood sample was collected from each donor, and TCR beta sequencing was performed on peripheral blood mononuclear cells. Genomic DNA extraction from the blood cell samples was performed with the Qiagen DNeasy Blood Extraction Kit. The library was generated by the immunoSEQ multiplex PCR assay. For the multiplex PCR, a mixture combining 60 forward primers for TCR Vbeta segments and 13 reverse primers for TCR Jbeta segments was used. A multiplex PCR assay on genomic DNA amplified the CDR3 region of rearranged TCR beta genes. The amplified TCR beta libraries were sequenced on the Illumina HiSeq System as 87-base-pair reads. The source study handled its data this way. Across the 700 or so repertoires, a later analysis counted tens of millions of unique TCR beta chains, 9 million to 14 million of which were shared by at least two donors. To remove PCR and sequencing errors, raw reads were error-corrected and collapsed into unique sequences using a nearest-neighbor algorithm that merged closely related sequences. CDR3 sequences were aligned to IMGT reference sequences to assign V, D and J gene segments. For a sequence to be retained, a match of at least six nucleotides to both a V gene segment and a J gene segment was required. Rearrangements were classified as productive when the CDR3 lacked stop codons and remained in frame with V and J, and all other rearrangements were classified as non-productive. Following IMGT convention, CDR3 was defined as the stretch from the second conserved V-encoded cysteine up to the conserved J-encoded phenylalanine. The earlier analysis of more than 450 of the donors excluded sequences that lacked an unambiguous match to a single V gene segment. In an earlier analysis of 587 of the donors, a V segment was called functional when productive rearrangements were above 56.7%, and segregating when the standard deviation between donors exceeded 5%. To diagnose cytomegalovirus status from the catalog of TCR beta chain sequences, a statistical classification framework was built. In a later analysis, TCR nucleotide sequences were compared against IMGT/GENE-DB human TR gene sequences so that V and J genes could be assigned. In a later analysis, CDR3 sequences and most-parsimonious VDJ recombination scenarios were assigned using the TCRdist pipeline. In a later analysis, each TCR beta chain was defined by its CDR3 amino acid sequence together with its V-gene family, and reads lacking a unique V-gene family were excluded. A later analysis removed 450 to 600 highly shared, low-generation-probability nucleotide sequences to deal with suspected cross-contamination and a sequencing artifact. In a later analysis, a clonal expansion index was calculated for each public chain from normalized within-repertoire ranks of inferred template counts. In a later analysis, generation probabilities were computed using a VDJ recombination model fitted to out-of-frame rearrangements, and the results were checked against IGoR. A later analysis scored TCR-TCR, TCR-HLA and TCR-CMV co-occurrence with hypergeometric tests, applying a repertoire-size bias correction to TCR pairs. In a later analysis, false discovery rates were estimated by permuting HLA or CMV assignments 20 times. In a later analysis, co-occurring TCRs were grouped using DBSCAN, with TCRdist sequence similarity added in when clustering inside HLA-allele-positive subsets. For co-occurrence clustering, repertoires with fewer than 30,000 or more than 120,000 public chains were excluded, along with four to six repertoires with anomalous nucleotide sharing. This is the immuneACCESS table as TCRdb keeps it, with only in-frame sequences that have V and J called. A part of the clones is gone; compared with another copy, unresolved V genes explain less than half, and the rest is unexplained. V and J calls and clone size are copied from that table; D and trimming were computed from the DNA. This sample gives approximately 150,000 clones in total; 70% to 80% of them show up just once. The ten largest clones take up approximately 8.7% of the sample.

The sequence links TRBV6-1 to TRBJ2-5, and perhaps TRBD2 as D gene, on 5 matching bases. The TCR was taken from a man younger than 35 in good health and CMV-seropositive. Sequenced sample: PBMCs. The CDR3 reads CASSELGGGPQETQYF. The nucleotide sequence is given as TGTGCCAGCAGTGAACTGGGCGGAGGTCCCCAAGAGACCCAGTACTTC.